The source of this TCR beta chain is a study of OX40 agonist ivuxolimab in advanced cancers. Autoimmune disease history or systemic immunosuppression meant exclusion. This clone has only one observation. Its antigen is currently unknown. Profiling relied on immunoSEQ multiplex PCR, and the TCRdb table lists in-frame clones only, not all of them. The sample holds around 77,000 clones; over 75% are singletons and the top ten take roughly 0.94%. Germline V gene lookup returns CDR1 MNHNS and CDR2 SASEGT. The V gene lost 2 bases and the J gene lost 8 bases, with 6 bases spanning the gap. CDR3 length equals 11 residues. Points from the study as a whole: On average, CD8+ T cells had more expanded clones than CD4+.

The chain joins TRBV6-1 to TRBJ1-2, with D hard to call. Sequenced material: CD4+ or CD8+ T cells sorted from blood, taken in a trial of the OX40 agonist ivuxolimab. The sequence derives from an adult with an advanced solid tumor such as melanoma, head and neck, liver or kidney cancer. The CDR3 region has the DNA TGTGCCAGCAGTGAAAGCCGGGGCTACACCTTC. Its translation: CASSESRGYTF.